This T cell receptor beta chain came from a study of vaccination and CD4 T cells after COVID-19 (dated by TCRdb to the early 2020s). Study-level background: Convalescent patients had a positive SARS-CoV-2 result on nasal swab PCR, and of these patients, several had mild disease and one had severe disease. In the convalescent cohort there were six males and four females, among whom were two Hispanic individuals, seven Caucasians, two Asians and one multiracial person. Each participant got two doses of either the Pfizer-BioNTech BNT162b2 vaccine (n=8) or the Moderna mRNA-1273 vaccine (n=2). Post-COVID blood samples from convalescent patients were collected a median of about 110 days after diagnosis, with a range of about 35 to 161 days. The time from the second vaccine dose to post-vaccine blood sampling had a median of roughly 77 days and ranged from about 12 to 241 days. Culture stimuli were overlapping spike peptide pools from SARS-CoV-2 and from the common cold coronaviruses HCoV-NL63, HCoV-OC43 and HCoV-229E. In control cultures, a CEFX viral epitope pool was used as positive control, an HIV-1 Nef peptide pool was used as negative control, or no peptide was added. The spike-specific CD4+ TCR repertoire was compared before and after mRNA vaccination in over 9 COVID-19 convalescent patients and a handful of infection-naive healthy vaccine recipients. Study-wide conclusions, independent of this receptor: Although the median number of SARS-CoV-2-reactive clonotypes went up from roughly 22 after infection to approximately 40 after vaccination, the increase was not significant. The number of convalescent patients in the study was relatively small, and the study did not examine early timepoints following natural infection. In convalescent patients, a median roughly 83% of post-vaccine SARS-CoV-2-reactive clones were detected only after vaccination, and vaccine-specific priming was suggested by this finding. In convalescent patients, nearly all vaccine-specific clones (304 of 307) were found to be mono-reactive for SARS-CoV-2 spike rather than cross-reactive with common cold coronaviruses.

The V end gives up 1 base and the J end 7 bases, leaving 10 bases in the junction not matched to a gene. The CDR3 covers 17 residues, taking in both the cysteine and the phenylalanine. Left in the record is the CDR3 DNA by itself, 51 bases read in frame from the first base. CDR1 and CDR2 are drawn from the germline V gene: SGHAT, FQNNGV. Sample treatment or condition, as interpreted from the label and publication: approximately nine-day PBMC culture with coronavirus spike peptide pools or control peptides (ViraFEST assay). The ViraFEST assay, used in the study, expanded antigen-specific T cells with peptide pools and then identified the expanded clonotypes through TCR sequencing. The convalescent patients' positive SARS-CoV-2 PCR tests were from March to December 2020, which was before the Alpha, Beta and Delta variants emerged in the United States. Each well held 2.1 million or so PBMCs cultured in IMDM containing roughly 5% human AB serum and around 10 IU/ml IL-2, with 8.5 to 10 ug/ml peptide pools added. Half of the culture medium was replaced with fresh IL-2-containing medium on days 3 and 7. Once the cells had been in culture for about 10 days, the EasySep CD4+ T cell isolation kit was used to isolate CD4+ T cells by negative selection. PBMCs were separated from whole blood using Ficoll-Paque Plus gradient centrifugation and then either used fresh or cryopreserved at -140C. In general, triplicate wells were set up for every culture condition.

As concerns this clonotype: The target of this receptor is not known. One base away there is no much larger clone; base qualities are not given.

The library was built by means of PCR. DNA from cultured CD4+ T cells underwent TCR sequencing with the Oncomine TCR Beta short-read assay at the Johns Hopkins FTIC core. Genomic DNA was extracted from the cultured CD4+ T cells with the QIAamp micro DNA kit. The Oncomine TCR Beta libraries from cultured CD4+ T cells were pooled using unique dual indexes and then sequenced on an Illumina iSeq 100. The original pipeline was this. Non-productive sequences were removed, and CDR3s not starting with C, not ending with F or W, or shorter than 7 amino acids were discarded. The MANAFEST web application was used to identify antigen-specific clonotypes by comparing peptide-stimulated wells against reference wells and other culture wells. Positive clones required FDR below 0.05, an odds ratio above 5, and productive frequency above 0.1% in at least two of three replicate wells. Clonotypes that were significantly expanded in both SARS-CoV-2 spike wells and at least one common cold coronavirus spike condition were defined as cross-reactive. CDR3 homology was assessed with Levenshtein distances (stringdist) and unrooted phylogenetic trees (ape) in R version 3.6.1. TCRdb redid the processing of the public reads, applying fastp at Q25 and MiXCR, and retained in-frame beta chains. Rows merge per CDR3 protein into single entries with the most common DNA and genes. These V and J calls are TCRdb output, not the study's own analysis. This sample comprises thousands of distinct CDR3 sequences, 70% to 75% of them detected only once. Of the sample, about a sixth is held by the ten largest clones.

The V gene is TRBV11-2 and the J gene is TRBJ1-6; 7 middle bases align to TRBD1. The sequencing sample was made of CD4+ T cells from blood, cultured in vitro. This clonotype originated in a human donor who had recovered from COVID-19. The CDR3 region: CASSLAGGQVPNSPLHF. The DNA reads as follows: TGTGCCAGCAGCTTAGCGGGAGGACAGGTTCCCAATTCACCCCTCCACTTT.